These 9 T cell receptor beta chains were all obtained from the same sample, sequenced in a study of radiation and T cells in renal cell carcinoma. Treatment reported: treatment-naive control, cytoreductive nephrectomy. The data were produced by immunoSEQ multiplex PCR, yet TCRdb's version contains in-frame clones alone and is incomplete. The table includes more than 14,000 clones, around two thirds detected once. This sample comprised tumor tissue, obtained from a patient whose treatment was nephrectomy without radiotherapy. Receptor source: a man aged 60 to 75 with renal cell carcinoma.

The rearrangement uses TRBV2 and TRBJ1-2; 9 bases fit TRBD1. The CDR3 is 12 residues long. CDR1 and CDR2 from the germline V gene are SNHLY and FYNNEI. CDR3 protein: CAGQGRNYGYTF. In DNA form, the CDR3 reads TGTGCAGGACAGGGGCGGAACTATGGCTACACCTTC.

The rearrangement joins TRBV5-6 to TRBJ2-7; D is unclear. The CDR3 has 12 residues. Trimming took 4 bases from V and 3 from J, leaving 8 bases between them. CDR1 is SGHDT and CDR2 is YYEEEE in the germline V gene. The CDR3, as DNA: TGTGCCAGCAGCGCGGAGTTCTACGAGCAGTACTTC. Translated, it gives CASSAEFYEQYF.

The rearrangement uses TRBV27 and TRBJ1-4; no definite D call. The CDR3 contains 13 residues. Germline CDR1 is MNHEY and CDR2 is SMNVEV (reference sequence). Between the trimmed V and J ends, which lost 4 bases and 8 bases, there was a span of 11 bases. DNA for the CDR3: TGTGCCAGCAGTTATCGACAAGGGGAAAAACTGTTTTTT. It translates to CASSYRQGEKLFF.

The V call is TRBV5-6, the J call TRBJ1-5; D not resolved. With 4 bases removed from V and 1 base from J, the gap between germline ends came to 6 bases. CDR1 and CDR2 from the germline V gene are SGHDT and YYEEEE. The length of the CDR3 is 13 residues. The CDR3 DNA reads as TGTGCCAGCAGCCGTCGGAGCAATCAGCCCCAGCATTTT. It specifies CASSRRSNQPQHF.

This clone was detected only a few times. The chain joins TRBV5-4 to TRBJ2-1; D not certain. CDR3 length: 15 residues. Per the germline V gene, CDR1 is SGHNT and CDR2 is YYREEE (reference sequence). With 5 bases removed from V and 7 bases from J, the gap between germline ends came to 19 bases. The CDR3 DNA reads TGTGCCAGCAGGTTATTCGGAGTAGTCCCGAATGAGCAGTTCTTC. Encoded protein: CASRLFGVVPNEQFF.

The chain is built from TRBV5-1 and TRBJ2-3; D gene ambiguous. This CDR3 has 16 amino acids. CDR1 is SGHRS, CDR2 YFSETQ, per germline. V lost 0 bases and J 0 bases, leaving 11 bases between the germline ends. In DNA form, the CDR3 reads TGCGCCAGCAGCTTGGGGCAGCACTATAGCACAGATACGCAGTATTTT. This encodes CASSLGQHYSTDTQYF.

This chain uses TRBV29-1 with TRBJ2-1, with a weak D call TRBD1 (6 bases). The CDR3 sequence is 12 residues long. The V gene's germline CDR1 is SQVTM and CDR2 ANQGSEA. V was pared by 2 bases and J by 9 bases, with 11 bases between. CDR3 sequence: CSVELRGSEQFF. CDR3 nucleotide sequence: TGCAGCGTTGAATTGAGGGGGAGTGAGCAGTTCTTC.

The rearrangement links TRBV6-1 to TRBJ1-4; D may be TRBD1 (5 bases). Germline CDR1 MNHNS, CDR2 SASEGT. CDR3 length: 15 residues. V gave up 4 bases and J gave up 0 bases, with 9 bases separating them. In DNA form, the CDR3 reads TGTGCCAGCAGTGGCAGGGTAACAACTAATGAAAAACTGTTTTTT. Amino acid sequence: CASSGRVTTNEKLFF.

The CDR3 DNA sequence: TGTGCCAGCAGCGCCCAACGTACAGCCCAAGAGACCCAGTACTTC. Protein sequence: CASSAQRTAQETQYF. The chain uses TRBV7-9 and TRBJ2-5; no firm D call. CDR3 size: 15 residues. Germline V gene data show CDR1 as SEHNR and CDR2 as FQNEAQ (reference sequence). Trimming took 5 bases from V and 1 from J, leaving 14 bases between them.